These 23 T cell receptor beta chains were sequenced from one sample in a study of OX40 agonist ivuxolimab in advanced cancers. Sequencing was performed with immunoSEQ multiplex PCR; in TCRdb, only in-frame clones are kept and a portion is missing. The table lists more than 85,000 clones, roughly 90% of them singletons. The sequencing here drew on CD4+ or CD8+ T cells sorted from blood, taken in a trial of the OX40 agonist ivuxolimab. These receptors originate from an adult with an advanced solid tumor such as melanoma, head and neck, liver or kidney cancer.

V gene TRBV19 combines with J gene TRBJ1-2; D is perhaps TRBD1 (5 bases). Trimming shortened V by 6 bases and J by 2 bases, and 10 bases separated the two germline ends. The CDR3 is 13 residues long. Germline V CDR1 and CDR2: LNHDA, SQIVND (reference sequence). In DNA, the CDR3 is TGTGCCAGTAGAGGCAGGGAGAACTATGGCTACACCTTC. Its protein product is CASRGRENYGYTF.

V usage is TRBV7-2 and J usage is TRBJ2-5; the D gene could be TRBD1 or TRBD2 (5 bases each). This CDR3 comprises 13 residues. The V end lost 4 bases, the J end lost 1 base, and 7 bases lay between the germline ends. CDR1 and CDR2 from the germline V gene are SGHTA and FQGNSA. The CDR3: CASSSGTQETQYF. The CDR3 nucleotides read TGTGCCAGCAGCTCCGGGACCCAAGAGACCCAGTACTTC.

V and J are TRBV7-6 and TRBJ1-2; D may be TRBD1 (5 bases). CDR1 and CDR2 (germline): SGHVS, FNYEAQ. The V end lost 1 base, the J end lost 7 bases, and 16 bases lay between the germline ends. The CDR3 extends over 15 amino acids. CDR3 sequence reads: CASSLDQGTASGYTF. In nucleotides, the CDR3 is TGTGCCAGCAGCTTAGATCAGGGAACCGCTAGTGGCTACACCTTC.

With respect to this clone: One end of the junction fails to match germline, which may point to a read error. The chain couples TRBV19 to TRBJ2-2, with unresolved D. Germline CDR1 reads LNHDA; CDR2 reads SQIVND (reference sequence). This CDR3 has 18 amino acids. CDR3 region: CAGSSSAGPNANTGELFF. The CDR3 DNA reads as TGTGCCGGTAGTTCTTCAGCCGGTCCCAATGCGAACACCGGGGAGCTGTTTTTT. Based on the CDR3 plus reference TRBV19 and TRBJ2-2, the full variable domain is DGGITQSPKYLFRKEGQNVTLSCEQNLNHDAMYWYRQDPGQGLRLIYYSQIVNDFQKGDIAEGYSVSREKKESFPLTVTSAQKNPTAFYLCAGSSSAGPNANTGELFFGEGSRLTVL.

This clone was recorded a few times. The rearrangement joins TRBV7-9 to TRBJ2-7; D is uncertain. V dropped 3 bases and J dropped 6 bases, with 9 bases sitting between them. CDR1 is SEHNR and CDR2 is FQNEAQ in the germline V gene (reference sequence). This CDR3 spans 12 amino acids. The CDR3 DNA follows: TGTGCCAGCAGCTTCCTCACGGGCGAGCAGTACTTC. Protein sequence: CASSFLTGEQYF.

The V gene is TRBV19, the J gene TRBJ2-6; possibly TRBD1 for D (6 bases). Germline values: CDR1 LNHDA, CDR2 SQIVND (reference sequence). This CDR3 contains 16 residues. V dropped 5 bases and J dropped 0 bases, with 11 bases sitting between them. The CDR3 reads CASSQQGVSGANVLTF. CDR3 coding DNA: TGTGCCAGTAGTCAACAGGGAGTCTCTGGGGCCAACGTCCTGACTTTC.

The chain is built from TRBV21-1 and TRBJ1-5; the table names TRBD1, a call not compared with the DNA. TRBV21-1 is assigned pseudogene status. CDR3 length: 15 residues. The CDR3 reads CASSKYRQYNQPQHF. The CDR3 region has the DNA TGTGCCAGCAGCAAATATAGACAGTACAATCAGCCCCAGCATTTT.

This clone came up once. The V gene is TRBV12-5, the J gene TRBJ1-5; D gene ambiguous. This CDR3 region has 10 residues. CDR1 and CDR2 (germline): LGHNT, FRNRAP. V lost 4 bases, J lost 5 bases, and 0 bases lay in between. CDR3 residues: CASGYQPQHF. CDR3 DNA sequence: TGTGCTAGTGGTTATCAGCCCCAGCATTTT.

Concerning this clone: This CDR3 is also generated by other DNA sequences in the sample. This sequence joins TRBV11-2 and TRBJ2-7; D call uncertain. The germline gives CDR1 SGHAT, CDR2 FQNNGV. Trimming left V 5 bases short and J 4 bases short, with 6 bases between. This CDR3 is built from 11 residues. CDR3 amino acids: CASSPSYEQYF. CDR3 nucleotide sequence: TGTGCCAGCAGCCCCTCTTACGAGCAGTACTTC.

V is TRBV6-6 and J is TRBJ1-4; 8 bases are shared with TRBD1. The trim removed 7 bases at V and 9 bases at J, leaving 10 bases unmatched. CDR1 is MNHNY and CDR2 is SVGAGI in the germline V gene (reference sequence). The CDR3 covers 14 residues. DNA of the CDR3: TGTGCCAGCAATTTGGACAGGGTTAGCCAAAAACTGTTTTTT. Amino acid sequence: CASNLDRVSQKLFF.

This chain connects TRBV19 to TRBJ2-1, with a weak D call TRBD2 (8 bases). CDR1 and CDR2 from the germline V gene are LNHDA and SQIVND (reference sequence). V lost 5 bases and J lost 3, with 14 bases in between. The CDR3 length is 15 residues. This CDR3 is CASSLSGTDYNEQFF. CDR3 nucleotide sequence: TGTGCCAGTAGTCTTAGCGGGACAGACTACAATGAGCAGTTCTTC.

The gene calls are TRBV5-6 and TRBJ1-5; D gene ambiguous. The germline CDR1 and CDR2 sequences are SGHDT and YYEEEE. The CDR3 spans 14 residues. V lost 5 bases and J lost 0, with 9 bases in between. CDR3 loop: CASRLRYSNQPQHF. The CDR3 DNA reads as TGTGCCAGCAGGCTCAGGTATAGCAATCAGCCCCAGCATTTT.

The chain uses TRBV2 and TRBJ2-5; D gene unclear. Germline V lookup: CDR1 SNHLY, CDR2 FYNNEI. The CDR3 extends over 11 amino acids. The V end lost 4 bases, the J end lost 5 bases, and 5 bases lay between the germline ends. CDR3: CASSGEETQYF. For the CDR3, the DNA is TGTGCCAGCAGTGGAGAGGAGACCCAGTACTTC. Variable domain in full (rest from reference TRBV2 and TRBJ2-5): EPEVTQTPSHQVTQMGQEVILRCVPISNHLYFYWYRQILGQKVEFLVSFYNNEISEKSEIFDDQFSVERPDGSNFTLKIRSTKLEDSAMYFCASSGEETQYFGPGTRLLVL.

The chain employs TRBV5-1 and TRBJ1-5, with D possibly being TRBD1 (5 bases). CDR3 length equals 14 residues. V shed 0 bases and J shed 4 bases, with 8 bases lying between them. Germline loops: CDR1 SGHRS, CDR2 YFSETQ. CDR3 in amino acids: CASSLGQKNQPQHF. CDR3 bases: TGCGCCAGCAGCTTGGGACAGAAGAATCAGCCCCAGCATTTT. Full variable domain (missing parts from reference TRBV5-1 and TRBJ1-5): KAGVTQTPRYLIKTRGQQVTLSCSPISGHRSVSWYQQTPGQGLQFLFEYFSETQRNKGNFPGRFSGRQFSNSRSEMNVSTLELGDSALYLCASSLGQKNQPQHFGDGTRLSIL.

The CDR3: CASTWYDRALGYGYTF. CDR3 in DNA: TGTGCCAGCACCTGGTATGACAGGGCTTTGGGCTATGGCTACACCTTC. The genes are TRBV5-5 and TRBJ1-2, with 7 bases that match TRBD1. The CDR3 length is 16 residues. CDR1 is SGHKS and CDR2 is YYEKEE in the germline V gene (reference sequence). Trimming took 6 bases from V and 4 from J; bases not matched to a gene: 15.

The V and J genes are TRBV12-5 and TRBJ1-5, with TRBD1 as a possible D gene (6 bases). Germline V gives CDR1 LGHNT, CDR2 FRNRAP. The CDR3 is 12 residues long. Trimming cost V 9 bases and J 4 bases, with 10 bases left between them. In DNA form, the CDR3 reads TGTGCTAGCCGGGACAATAATCAGCCCCAGCATTTT. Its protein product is CASRDNNQPQHF.

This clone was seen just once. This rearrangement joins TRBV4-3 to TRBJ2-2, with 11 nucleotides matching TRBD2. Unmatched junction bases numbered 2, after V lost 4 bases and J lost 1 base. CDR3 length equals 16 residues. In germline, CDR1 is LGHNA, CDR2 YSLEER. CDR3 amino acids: CASSLTSGRNTGELFF. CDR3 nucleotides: TGCGCCAGCAGCCTAACTAGCGGGAGGAACACCGGGGAGCTGTTTTTT.

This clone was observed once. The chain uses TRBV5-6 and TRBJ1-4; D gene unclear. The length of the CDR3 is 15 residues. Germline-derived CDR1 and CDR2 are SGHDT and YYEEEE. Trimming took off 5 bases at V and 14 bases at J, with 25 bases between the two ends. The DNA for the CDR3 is TGTGCCAGCAGTTCCCTTGGTCCAGCCTTAGAAAGGCTGTTTTTT. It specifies CASSSLGPALERLFF.

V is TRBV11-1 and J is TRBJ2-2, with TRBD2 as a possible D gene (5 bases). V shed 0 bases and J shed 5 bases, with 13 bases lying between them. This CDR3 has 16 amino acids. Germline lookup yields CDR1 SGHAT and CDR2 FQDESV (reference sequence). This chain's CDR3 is CASSLARTRLTGELFF. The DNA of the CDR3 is TGTGCCAGCAGCTTAGCCCGGACTCGTTTGACCGGGGAGCTGTTTTTT.

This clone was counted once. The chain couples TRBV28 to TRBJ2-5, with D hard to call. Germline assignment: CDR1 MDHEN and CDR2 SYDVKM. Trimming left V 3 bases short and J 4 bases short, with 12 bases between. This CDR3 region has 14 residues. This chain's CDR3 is CASSFTSRRETQYF. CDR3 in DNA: TGTGCCAGCAGTTTTACAAGCCGGAGAGAGACCCAGTACTTC.

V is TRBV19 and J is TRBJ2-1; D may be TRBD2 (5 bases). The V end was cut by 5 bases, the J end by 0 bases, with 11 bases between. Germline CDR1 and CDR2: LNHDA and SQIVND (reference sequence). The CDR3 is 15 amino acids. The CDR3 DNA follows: TGTGCCAGTAGTGACGGGGTGCCCTCCTACAATGAGCAGTTCTTC. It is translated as CASSDGVPSYNEQFF.

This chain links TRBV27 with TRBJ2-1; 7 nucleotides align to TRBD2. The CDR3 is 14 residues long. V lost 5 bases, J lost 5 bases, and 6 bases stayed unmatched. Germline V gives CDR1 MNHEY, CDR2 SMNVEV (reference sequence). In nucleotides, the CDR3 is TGTGCCAGCAGTCCAACGGGACTAAACAATGAGCAGTTCTTC. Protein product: CASSPTGLNNEQFF.

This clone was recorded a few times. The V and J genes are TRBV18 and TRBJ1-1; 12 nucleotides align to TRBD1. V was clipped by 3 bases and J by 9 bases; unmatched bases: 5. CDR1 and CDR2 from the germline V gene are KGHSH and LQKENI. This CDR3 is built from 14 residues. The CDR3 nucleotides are TGTGCCAGCTCACCCGGGACAGGGGGCGTCCAAGCTTTCTTT. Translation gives CASSPGTGGVQAFF.